One T cell receptor (beta chain) is described in this entry. These data are taken from a study of shared clonotypes between healthy human individuals. This table comes from immunoSEQ multiplex PCR, and its TCRdb copy is limited to in-frame clones, with some not included. The sample has 850,000 to 1,200,000 clones; about 75% are singletons. Germline lookup yields CDR1 WNHNN and CDR2 SYGVQD (reference sequence). The CDR3 is made up of 13 amino acids. Deletions cut 2 bases from V and 4 bases from J, with 9 bases between. The sequencing sample was made of memory CD4+ T cells sorted from blood. Stated subset: CD45RA-negative fraction. The TCR sequence derives from a man aged 18 to 30 in good health. The chain links TRBV10-1 to TRBJ2-7; D call uncertain. The CDR3: CASSEHGRYEQYF. DNA of the CDR3: TGCGCCAGCAGTGAGCACGGACGGTACGAGCAGTACTTC.